The present entry profiles one T cell receptor (beta chain) with its context. Antigen: not known. One base away lies a much larger clone, so this may be a sequencing read error. The sample comes from a study of T cells after yellow fever vaccination. Study information: Fractions with few cells were prepared using SMART-Seq v4 Ultra Low Input.

The study made its TCR cDNA through 5'RACE template switching. That step introduced a universal primer site along with UMIs. TCRdb reprocessed the 5' RACE reads with MiXCR, giving one entry per CDR3 protein. The table records some 300,000 distinct CDR3 sequences, 8.7% of them present only once. This CDR3 is 15 amino acids long. Germline CDR1 and CDR2: SGHDT and YYEEEE. Study observations and caveats: Abundant clonotypes from the bulk population could contaminate FACS-sorted repertoires.

J is TRBJ2-1 and V is TRBV5-6; TRBD2 agrees at 9 bases. The sequenced sample was CD4+ T cells sorted from PBMCs, obtained 5 days after the yellow fever booster vaccination. This TCR was sampled from a man aged 18-30 years who received the YFV17D yellow fever vaccine. The CDR3, as DNA: TGTGCCAGCAGCTATAGCGGGGGCTACTACACTGAGCAGTTCTTC. This translates into CASSYSGGYYTEQFF.